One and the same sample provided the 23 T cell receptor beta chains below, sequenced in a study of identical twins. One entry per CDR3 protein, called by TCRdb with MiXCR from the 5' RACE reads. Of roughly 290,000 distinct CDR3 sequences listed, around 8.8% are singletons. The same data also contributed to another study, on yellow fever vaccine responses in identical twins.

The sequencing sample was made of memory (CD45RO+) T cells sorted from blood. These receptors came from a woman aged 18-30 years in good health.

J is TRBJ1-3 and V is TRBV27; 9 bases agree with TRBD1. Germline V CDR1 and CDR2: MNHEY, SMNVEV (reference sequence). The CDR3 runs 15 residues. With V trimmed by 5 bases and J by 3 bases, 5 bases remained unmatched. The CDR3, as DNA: TGTGCCAGCAGTCCAAAGGACAGGGGTGGAAACACCATATATTTT. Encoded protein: CASSPKDRGGNTIYF.

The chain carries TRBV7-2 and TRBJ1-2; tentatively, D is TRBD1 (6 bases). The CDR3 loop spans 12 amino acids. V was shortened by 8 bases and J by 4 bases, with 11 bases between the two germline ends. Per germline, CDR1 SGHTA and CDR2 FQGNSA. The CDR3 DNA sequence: TGTGCCAGCGCGGGACACCGCTATGGCTACACCTTC. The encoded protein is CASAGHRYGYTF. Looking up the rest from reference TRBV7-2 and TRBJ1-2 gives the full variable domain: GAGVSQSPSNKVTEKGKDVELRCDPISGHTALYWYRQSLGQGLEFLIYFQGNSAPDKSGLPSDRFSAERTGGSVSTLTIQRTQQEDSAVYLCASAGHRYGYTFGSGTRLTVV.

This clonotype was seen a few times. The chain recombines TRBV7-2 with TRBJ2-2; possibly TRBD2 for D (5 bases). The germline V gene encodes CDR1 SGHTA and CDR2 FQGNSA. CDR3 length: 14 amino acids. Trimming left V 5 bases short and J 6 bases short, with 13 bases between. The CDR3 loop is CASSPRTGPGELFF. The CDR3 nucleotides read TGTGCCAGCAGCCCCCGGACTGGACCCGGGGAGCTGTTTTTT.

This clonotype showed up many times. The CDR3 loop is CSAGGTSGIWEQFF. The CDR3 DNA follows: TGCAGCGCTGGCGGGACTAGCGGGATTTGGGAGCAGTTCTTC. This chain joins TRBV29-1 and TRBJ2-1; 13 bases align to TRBD2. With 7 bases clipped from V and 10 bases from J, the junction kept 10 bases outside the gene matches. Germline lookup yields CDR1 SQVTM and CDR2 ANQGSEA. CDR3 length: 14 residues.

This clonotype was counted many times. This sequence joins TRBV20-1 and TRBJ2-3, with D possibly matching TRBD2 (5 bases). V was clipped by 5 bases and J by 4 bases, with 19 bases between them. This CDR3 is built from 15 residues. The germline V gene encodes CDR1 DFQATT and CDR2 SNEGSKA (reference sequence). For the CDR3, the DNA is TGCAGTGCTTCCCCACCGGGATTTGAGGCAGATACGCAGTATTTT. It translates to CSASPPGFEADTQYF.

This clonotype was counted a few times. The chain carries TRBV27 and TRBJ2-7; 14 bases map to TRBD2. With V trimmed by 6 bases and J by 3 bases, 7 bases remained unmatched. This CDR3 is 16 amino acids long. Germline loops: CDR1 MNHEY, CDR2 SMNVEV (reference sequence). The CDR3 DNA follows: TGTGCCAGCAGCCCCGGACTAGCGGGGGGTCTCTACGAGCAGTACGTC. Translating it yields CASSPGLAGGLYEQYV.

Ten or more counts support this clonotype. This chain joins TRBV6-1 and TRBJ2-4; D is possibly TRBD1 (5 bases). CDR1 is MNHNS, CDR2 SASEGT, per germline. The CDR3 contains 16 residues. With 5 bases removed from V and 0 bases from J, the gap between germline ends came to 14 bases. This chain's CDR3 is CASSPQGLIAKNIQYF. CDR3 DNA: TGTGCCAGCAGTCCTCAGGGTCTCATAGCCAAAAACATTCAGTACTTC.

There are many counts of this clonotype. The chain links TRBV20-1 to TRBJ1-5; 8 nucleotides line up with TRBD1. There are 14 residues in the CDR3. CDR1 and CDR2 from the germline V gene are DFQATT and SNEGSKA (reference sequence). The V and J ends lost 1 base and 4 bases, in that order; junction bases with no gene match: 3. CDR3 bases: TGCAGTGCTAGAGGGACAGGGTTTAATCAGCCCCAGCATTTT. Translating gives CSARGTGFNQPQHF.

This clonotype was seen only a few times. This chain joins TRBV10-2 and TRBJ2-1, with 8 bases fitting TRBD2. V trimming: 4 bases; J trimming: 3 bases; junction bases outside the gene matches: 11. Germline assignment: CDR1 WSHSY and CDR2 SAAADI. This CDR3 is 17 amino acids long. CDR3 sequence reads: CASSGGGGTGLYNEQFF. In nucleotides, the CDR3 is TGCGCCAGCAGTGGGGGCGGGGGGACCGGCCTCTACAATGAGCAGTTCTTC.

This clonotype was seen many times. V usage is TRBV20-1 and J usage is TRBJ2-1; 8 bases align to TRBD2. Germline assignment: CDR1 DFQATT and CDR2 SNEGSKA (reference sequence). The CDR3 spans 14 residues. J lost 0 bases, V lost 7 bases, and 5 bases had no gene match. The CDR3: CSVTSGFSYNEQFF. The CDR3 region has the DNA TGCAGTGTTACTAGCGGCTTCTCCTACAATGAGCAGTTCTTC.

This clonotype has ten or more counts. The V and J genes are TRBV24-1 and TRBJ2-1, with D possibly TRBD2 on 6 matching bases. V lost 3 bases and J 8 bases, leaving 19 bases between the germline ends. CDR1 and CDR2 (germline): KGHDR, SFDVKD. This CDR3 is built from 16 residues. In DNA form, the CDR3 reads TGTGCCACCAGTGATCCCGATCGGGACTCTAAGGATGAGCAGTTCTTC. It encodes CATSDPDRDSKDEQFF.

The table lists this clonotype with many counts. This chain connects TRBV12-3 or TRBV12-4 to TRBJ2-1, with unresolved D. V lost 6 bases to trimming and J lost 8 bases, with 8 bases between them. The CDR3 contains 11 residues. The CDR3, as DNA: TGTGCCAGCAGGGTGGTGGATGAGCAGTTCTTC. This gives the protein CASRVVDEQFF.

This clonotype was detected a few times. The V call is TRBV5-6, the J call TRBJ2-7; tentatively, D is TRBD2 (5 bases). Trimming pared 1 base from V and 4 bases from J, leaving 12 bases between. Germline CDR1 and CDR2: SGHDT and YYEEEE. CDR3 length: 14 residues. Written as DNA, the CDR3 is TGTGCCAGCAGCTTGTTGTCCGGGATTTACGAGCAGTACGTC. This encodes CASSLLSGIYEQYV.

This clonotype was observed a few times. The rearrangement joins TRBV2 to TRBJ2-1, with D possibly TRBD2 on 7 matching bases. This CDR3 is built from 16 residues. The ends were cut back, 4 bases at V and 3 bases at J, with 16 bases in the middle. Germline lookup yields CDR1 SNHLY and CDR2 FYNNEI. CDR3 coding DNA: TGTGCCAGCAGTGGAGGCCGGGGGGCGGGCTACAATGAGCAGTTCTTC. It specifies CASSGGRGAGYNEQFF.

The CDR3 region has the DNA TGTGCCAGCAGCTTGGGAGCGGGGAACAATGAGCAGTTCTTC. It specifies CASSLGAGNNEQFF. This chain joins TRBV11-3 and TRBJ2-1; 7 nucleotides match TRBD2. V trimming: 3 bases; J trimming: 5 bases; junction bases outside the gene matches: 4. CDR3 length: 14 amino acids. Germline-derived CDR1 and CDR2 are SGHNT and YENEEA.

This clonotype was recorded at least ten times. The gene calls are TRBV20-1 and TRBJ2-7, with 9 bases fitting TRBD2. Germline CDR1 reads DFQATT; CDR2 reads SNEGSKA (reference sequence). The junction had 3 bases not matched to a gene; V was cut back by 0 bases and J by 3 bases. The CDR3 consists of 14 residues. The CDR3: CSARDSGRSYEQYF. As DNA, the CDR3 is TGCAGTGCTAGAGATAGCGGGAGAAGCTACGAGCAGTACTTC.

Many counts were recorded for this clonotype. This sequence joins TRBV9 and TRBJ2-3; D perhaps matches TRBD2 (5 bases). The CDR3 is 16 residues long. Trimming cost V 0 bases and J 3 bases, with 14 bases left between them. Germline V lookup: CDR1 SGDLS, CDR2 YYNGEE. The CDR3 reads CASSVGIIGVTDTQYF. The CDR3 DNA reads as TGTGCCAGCAGCGTAGGTATTATCGGGGTTACAGATACGCAGTATTTT.

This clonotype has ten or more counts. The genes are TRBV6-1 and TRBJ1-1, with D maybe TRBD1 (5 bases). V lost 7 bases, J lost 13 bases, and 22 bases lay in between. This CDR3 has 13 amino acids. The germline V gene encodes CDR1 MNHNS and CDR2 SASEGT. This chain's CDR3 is CASNNGVAGNGFF. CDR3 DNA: TGTGCCAGCAATAATGGGGTGGCAGGGAATGGTTTCTTT.

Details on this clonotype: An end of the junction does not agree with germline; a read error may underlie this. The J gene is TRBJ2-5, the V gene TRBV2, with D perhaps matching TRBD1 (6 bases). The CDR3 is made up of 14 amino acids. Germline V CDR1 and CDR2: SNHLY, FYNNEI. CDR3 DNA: TGTGCCAGCAGAGAAGGGACACCTCAAGAGACCCAGTACTTC. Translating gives CASREGTPQETQYF.

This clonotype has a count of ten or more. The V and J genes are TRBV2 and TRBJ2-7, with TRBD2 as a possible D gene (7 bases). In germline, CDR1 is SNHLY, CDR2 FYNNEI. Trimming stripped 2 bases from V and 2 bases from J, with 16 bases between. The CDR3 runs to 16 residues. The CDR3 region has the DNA TGTGCCAGCAGTGAAAGGGGGGGTAGCGGAACCTACGAGCAGTACTTC. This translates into CASSERGGSGTYEQYF.

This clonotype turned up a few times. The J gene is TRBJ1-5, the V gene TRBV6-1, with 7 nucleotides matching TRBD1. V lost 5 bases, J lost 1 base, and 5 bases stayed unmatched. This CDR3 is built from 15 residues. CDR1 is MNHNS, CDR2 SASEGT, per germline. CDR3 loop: CASSLGTVSNQPQHF. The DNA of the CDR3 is TGTGCCAGCAGTCTCGGGACAGTAAGCAATCAGCCCCAGCATTTT.

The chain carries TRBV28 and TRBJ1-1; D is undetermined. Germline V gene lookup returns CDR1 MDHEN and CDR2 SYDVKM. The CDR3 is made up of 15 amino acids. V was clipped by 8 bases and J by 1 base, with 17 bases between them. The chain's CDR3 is CASPPSRGENTEAFF. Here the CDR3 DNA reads TGTGCCAGCCCCCCTTCCCGGGGAGAGAACACTGAAGCTTTCTTT.

The chain's CDR3 is CASSLAGGGVETQYF. The CDR3 DNA is TGTGCCAGCAGCTTAGCTGGCGGGGGGGTTGAGACCCAGTACTTC. V gene TRBV7-2 combines with J gene TRBJ2-5, with TRBD2 matching over 9 bases. This CDR3 region has 15 residues. The trim removed 0 bases at V and 5 bases at J, leaving 4 bases unmatched. CDR1 and CDR2 (germline): SGHTA, FQGNSA.